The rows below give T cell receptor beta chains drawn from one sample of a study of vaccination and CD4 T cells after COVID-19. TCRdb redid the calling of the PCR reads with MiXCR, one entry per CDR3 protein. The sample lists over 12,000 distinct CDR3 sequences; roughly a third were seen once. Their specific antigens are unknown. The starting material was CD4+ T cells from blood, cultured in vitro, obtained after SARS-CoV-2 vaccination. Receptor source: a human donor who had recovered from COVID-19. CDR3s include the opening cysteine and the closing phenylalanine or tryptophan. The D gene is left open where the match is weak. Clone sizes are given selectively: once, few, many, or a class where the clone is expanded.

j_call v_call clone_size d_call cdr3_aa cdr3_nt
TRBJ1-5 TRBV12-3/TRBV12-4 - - CASSPSNQPQHF TGTGCCAGCAGTCCCTCGAATCAGCCCCAGCATTTT
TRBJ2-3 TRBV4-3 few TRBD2 CASSQASGPSGSDTQYF TGCGCCAGCAGCCAAGCCTCCGGTCCTAGCGGGAGTGATACGCAGTATTTT
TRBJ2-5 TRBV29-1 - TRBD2 CSALPGLDQETQYF TGCAGCGCACTCCCGGGACTAGACCAAGAGACCCAGTACTTC
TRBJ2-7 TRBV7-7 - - CASSLQGSREQYF TGTGCCAGCAGCCTCCAAGGGTCCCGCGAGCAGTACTTC
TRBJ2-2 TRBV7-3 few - CASSFTVTGELFF TGTGCCAGCAGCTTTACAGTTACCGGGGAGCTGTTTTTT
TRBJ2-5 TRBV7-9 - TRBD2 CASSRATSGKALQETQYF TGTGCCAGCAGCCGCGCGACTAGCGGTAAAGCTCTCCAAGAGACCCAGTACTTC
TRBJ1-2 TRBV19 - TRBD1 CASSWTGNGYTF TGTGCCAGTAGCTGGACAGGGAATGGCTACACCTTC
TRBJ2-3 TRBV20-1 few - CSATRTDTQYF TGCAGTGCTACCCGCACAGATACGCAGTATTTT
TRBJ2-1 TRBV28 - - CASSLPAPYNEQFF TGTGCCAGCAGTCTCCCGGCCCCCTACAATGAGCAGTTCTTC
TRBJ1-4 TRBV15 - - CATSKTQRLSPKATNEKLFF TGTGCCACCAGCAAAACGCAAAGGTTAAGTCCAAAAGCAACTAATGAAAAACTGTTTTTT
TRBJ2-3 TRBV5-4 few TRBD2 CATGGRAGDTQYF TGTGCCACTGGGGGGAGGGCCGGAGATACGCAGTATTTT
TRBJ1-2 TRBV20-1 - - CSASSGLAGGPNYSYTF TGCAGTGCTTCTTCGGGACTAGCGGGAGGGCCTAACTATAGCTACACCTTC
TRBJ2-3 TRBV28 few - CASSLRLNTQYF TGTGCCAGCAGTTTAAGGTTGAATACGCAGTATTTT
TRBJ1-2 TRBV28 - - CASGTDSPDYTF TGTGCCAGCGGAACAGACAGTCCTGACTACACCTTC
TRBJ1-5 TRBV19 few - CASSGRADSNQPQHF TGTGCCAGTAGCGGTCGGGCGGATAGCAATCAGCCCCAGCATTTT
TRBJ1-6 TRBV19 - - CASSIEPGEGSPLHF TGTGCCAGTAGTATTGAGCCAGGGGAGGGTTCACCCCTCCACTTT
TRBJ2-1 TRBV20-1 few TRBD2 CSASASGRIYEQFF TGCAGTGCTAGCGCTAGCGGGAGGATTTATGAGCAGTTCTTC
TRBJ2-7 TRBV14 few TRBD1 CASSHDRGYEQYF TGTGCCAGCAGCCACGACAGGGGCTACGAGCAGTACTTC
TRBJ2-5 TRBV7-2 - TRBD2 CASSSPGLAQETQYF TGTGCCAGCAGCTCCCCGGGACTAGCCCAAGAGACCCAGTACTTC
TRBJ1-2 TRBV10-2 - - CASLGTLNYGYTF TGCGCCAGCCTCGGGACACTAAACTATGGCTACACCTTC
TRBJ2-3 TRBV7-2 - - CASSLAPDTDTQYF TGTGCCAGCAGCTTAGCTCCAGACACAGATACGCAGTATTTT
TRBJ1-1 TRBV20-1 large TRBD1 CSAIGGIMNTEAFF TGCAGTGCTATAGGGGGCATAATGAACACTGAAGCTTTCTTT
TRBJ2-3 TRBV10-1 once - CASSESGNGATDTQYF TGCGCCAGCAGTGAGTCCGGTAATGGCGCCACAGATACGCAGTATTTT
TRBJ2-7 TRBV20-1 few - CSASLGLVAYEQYF TGCAGTGCTAGTTTGGGGCTGGTTGCCTACGAGCAGTACTTC
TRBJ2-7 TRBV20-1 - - CSAHRDTSYEQYF TGCAGTGCCCACAGGGACACATCCTACGAGCAGTACTTC
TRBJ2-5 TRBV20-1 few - CSARVGGGRETQYF TGCAGTGCTAGAGTTGGAGGGGGACGAGAGACCCAGTACTTC
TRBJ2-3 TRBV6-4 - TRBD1 CASSDSTGGADTQYF TGTGCCAGCAGTGACTCCACAGGGGGCGCGGATACGCAGTATTTT
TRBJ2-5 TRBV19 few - CASRSQLVQETQYF TGTGCCAGCCGGAGCCAGCTCGTCCAAGAGACCCAGTACTTC
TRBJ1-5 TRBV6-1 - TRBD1 CASRRTGRNQPKHF TGTGCCAGCAGACGGACAGGGAGGAATCAGCCCAAGCATTTT
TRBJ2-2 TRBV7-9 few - CAHILENTGELFF TGTGCCCACATTCTGGAGAACACCGGGGAGCTGTTTTTT
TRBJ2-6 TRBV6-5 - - CASSYSTPSGANVLTF TGTGCCAGCAGTTACTCGACCCCCTCTGGGGCCAACGTCCTGACTTTC
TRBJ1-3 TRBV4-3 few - CASSQVEQGNTIYF TGCGCCAGCAGCCAAGTTGAGCAGGGAAACACCATATATTTT
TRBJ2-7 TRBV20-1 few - CSGKTGYEQYF TGCAGTGGGAAAACAGGCTACGAGCAGTACTTC
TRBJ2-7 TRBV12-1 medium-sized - CASSPSGRGRLVYEQYF TGTGCCAGCAGCCCGTCTGGGCGGGGGAGGCTTGTCTACGAGCAGTACTTC
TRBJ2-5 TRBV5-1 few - CASSLTSDRAQETQYF TGCGCCAGCAGCTTGACGTCCGACAGAGCCCAAGAGACCCAGTACTTC
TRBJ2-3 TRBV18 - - CASSPPGTDTQYF TGTGCCAGCTCACCACCGGGAACAGATACGCAGTATTTT
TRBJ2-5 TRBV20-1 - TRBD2 CSGDYQETQYF TGCAGTGGGGACTATCAAGAGACCCAGTACTTC
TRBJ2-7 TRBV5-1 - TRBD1 CASSLIDRVSYEQYF TGCGCCAGCAGCCTTATCGACAGGGTCTCCTACGAGCAGTACTTC
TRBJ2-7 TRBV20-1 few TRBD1 CSARAGTGGVSHGDEQYF TGCAGTGCAAGGGCCGGGACAGGGGGCGTAAGTCATGGTGACGAGCAGTACTTC
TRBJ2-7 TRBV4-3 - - CASSQELVRPVEKQYF TGCGCCAGCAGCCAAGAATTAGTGAGACCAGTCGAAAAGCAGTACTTC
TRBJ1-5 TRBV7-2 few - CASSLDLGRTNQPQHF TGTGCCAGCAGCTTAGATCTGGGCAGGACCAATCAGCCCCAGCATTTT
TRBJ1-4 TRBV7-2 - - CASSLVISGANEKLFF TGTGCCAGCAGCTTAGTTATCTCCGGGGCGAATGAAAAACTGTTTTTT